This TCR beta chain was obtained from a study of blood T cell repertoires in COVID-19. The repertoire was sequenced with immunoSEQ multiplex PCR; TCRdb's copy has only in-frame clones and lacks some. Of some 300,000 clones listed, 90% were seen once; the top ten hold around 3.9%. The germline gives CDR1 MNHEY, CDR2 SMNVEV (reference sequence). This CDR3 is built from 17 residues. V lost 4 bases and J lost 0, with 13 bases in between. The receptor comes from a woman aged 25 to 39 who had been exposed to COVID-19. The V gene is TRBV27, the J gene TRBJ2-6, with D possibly matching TRBD1 (6 bases). Sequencing was done on a sample of PBMCs or T cells enriched from blood (not recorded which). CDR3 amino acids: CASSSPGQSSGANVLTF. In DNA, the CDR3 is TGTGCCAGCAGTTCCCCGGGACAAAGCTCTGGGGCCAACGTCCTGACTTTC.